The entry below gives a single T cell receptor (beta chain) sequence along with its context. The sample comes from a study of blood T cells in healthy people across ages. Unmatched junction bases numbered 7, after V lost 5 bases and J lost 7 bases. The CDR3 consists of 14 residues. A sample-barcoded 5' primer and a J-beta primer mix were used in a second PCR of roughly 6 to 11 cycles. One entry per CDR3 protein, called by TCRdb with MiXCR from the 5' RACE reads. The repertoire consists of approximately 880,000 distinct CDR3 sequences, with 48% occurring once and the leading ten covering 13%. This receptor was obtained from a man aged 25-45 years in good health. The rearrangement joins TRBV12-3 or TRBV12-4 to TRBJ2-1; the match to TRBD1 covers 8 bases. The material sequenced was blood. The CDR3 reads CASSPGQGGNEQFF. The CDR3 nucleotides are TGTGCCAGCAGTCCCGGACAGGGTGGGAATGAGCAGTTCTTC.